What follows are 15 T cell receptor beta chains derived from one specimen sequenced in a study of blood T cell repertoires in COVID-19. Assay used: immunoSEQ multiplex PCR; TCRdb lists only in-frame clones, some missing. Here the sample spans under 110,000 clones, over 55% being singletons. The specimen sequenced was peripheral blood. Every receptor here comes from a human donor with acute or convalescent COVID-19. The donor label of this sample is uncertain.

This chain joins TRBV10-2 and TRBJ2-1, with a weak D call TRBD1 (6 bases). The CDR3 spans 16 residues. The V end lost 3 bases, the J end lost 0 bases, and 12 bases lay between the germline ends. The germline CDR1 and CDR2 sequences are WSHSY and SAAADI. CDR3 residues: CASSDGGRSSYNEQFF. DNA of the CDR3: TGCGCCAGCAGTGATGGGGGCCGAAGCTCCTACAATGAGCAGTTCTTC.

The chain joins TRBV7-9 to TRBJ1-1; 8 nucleotides agree with TRBD1. The CDR3 sequence is 18 residues long. Germline V gene lookup returns CDR1 SEHNR and CDR2 FQNEAQ (reference sequence). The ends lost 11 bases at V and 0 bases at J; junction bases unmatched: 20. The CDR3 region is CADEKLLGQEKMNTEAFF. DNA of the CDR3: TGTGCCGACGAGAAACTTTTGGGACAGGAGAAAATGAACACTGAAGCTTTCTTT.

V is TRBV14 and J is TRBJ2-1; TRBD1 matches at 9 bases. This CDR3 comprises 18 residues. CDR1 and CDR2 (germline): SGHDN, FVKESK. The ends lost 2 bases at V and 0 bases at J; junction bases unmatched: 8. CDR3 sequence: CASSQPTGGWSSYNEQFF. The CDR3 region has the DNA TGTGCCAGCAGCCAACCAACAGGGGGCTGGAGCTCCTACAATGAGCAGTTCTTC. The full variable domain, its missing parts supplied by reference TRBV14 and TRBJ2-1, is EAGVTQFPSHSVIEKGQTVTLRCDPISGHDNLYWYRRVMGKEIKFLLHFVKESKQDESGMPNNRFLAERTGGTYSTLKVQPAELEDSGVYFCASSQPTGGWSSYNEQFFGPGTRLTVL.

The V gene is TRBV6-6, the J gene TRBJ1-5; possible D gene TRBD1, 5 bases. V shed 10 bases and J shed 0 bases, with 19 bases lying between them. Per the germline V gene, CDR1 is MNHNY and CDR2 is SVGAGI (reference sequence). The CDR3 has 16 amino acids. CDR3 nucleotides: TGTGCCACCGAAGGGGCCTGGGCCCTTAGCAATCAGCCCCAGCATTTT. Its protein product is CATEGAWALSNQPQHF.

This clone was detected once. The genes are TRBV6-5 and TRBJ1-5, with TRBD1 matching 7 bases. Germline CDR1 is MNHEY and CDR2 is SVGAGI. This CDR3 comprises 15 residues. The ends lost 6 bases at V and 1 base at J; junction bases unmatched: 6. CDR3 region: CASSKTGISNQPQHF. The CDR3 region has the DNA TGTGCCAGCAGCAAGACAGGGATCAGCAATCAGCCCCAGCATTTT.

The rearrangement uses TRBV5-1 and TRBJ1-2; 8 bases map to TRBD1. V lost 5 bases to trimming and J lost 0 bases; unmatched junction nucleotides: 6. CDR1 and CDR2 from the germline V gene are SGHRS and YFSETQ. This CDR3 comprises 15 residues. In DNA, the CDR3 is TGCGCCAGCAGAGAGACAGGGGCAGCTAACTATGGCTACACCTTC. Protein product: CASRETGAANYGYTF.

With respect to this clone: A much more abundant neighbour one base away suggests this may be a read error. The chain recombines TRBV11-1 with TRBJ1-2, with a tentative D call TRBD1 (5 bases). V lost 1 base to trimming and J lost 2 bases, with 5 bases between them. Germline-derived CDR1 and CDR2 are SGHAT and FQDESV (reference sequence). The CDR3 length is 13 residues. CDR3 loop: CASSLGQNYGYTF. CDR3 DNA sequence: TGTGCCAGCAGCTTAGGACAGAACTATGGCTACACCTTC.

The gene calls are TRBV3-1 (or the pseudogene TRBV3-2) and TRBJ2-7, with 9 bases matching TRBD1. The germline V gene encodes CDR1 LGHDT and CDR2 YNNKEL (reference sequence). The length of the CDR3 is 15 residues. The V gene end was trimmed by 3 bases and the J gene end by 4 bases; junction bases not matched to a gene: 7. This CDR3 reads CASSQAGTGLYEQYF. CDR3 bases: TGTGCCAGCAGCCAGGCCGGGACAGGGTTATACGAGCAGTACTTC.

The V gene is TRBV18, the J gene TRBJ2-2; a weak D match, TRBD2 (5 bases). The CDR3 covers 16 residues. Germline values: CDR1 KGHSH, CDR2 LQKENI. Trimming removed 4 bases from V and 0 bases from J, with 12 bases in between. The CDR3 nucleotides are TGTGCCAGCTCACAATCACTGGGAGCGAACACCGGGGAGCTGTTTTTT. This translates into CASSQSLGANTGELFF.

The V gene is TRBV5-1, the J gene TRBJ2-2, with 8 bases aligning to TRBD1. Germline CDR1 is SGHRS and CDR2 is YFSETQ. Trimming cost V 6 bases and J 5 bases; bases outside gene matches: 6. This CDR3 has 14 residues. The CDR3 DNA sequence: TGCGCCAGCACCAACGACAGGGGAACCGGGGAGCTGTTTTTT. Residues: CASTNDRGTGELFF.

This clone occurred a few times. The chain links TRBV7-9 to TRBJ2-3; the match to TRBD2 covers 8 bases. The V gene's germline CDR1 is SEHNR and CDR2 FQNEAQ (reference sequence). This CDR3 has 14 residues. V shed 3 bases, J shed 4 bases, and the junction held 3 bases outside the gene matches. The CDR3 region is CASSLTSEADTQYF. Written as DNA, the CDR3 is TGTGCCAGCAGCTTGACTAGCGAGGCAGATACGCAGTATTTT.

This clone was observed a few times. V and J are TRBV12-3 or TRBV12-4 and TRBJ2-1, with TRBD1 matching 8 bases. J was trimmed by 2 bases and V by 8 bases; bases with no gene match: 2. This CDR3 spans 13 amino acids. The CDR3 DNA reads as TGTGCCAGCCGACAGGGGCCCTACAATGAGCAGTTCTTC. This translates into CASRQGPYNEQFF.

V is TRBV2 and J is TRBJ1-4; D possibly corresponds to TRBD1 (6 bases). The CDR3 is 14 residues long. Germline V gene lookup returns CDR1 SNHLY and CDR2 FYNNEI. V was clipped by 6 bases and J by 1 base, with 9 bases between them. The CDR3 DNA follows: TGTGCCAGCAGGAAGGGGGTAACTAATGAAAAACTGTTTTTT. As protein: CASRKGVTNEKLFF.

The gene calls are TRBV6-5 and TRBJ2-2, with unresolved D. Trimming shortened V by 8 bases and J by 3 bases, and 13 bases separated the two germline ends. The CDR3 extends over 14 amino acids. Looked up from germline, CDR1 is MNHEY and CDR2 is SVGAGI. CDR3 region: CASCLIRDTGELFF. The CDR3 coding sequence is TGTGCCAGCTGCCTGATCCGGGACACCGGGGAGCTGTTTTTT.

The chain carries TRBV9 and TRBJ1-4; possible D gene TRBD1, 5 bases. In germline, CDR1 is SGDLS, CDR2 YYNGEE. The CDR3 is made up of 16 amino acids. Trimming stripped 4 bases from V and 6 bases from J, with 19 bases between. CDR3 bases: TGTGCCAGCAGCACCCGAGCGGGGACCGAGGATGAAAAACTGTTTTTT. Translating gives CASSTRAGTEDEKLFF. Drawing the rest from reference TRBV9 and TRBJ1-4, the complete variable domain is DSGVTQTPKHLITATGQRVTLRCSPRSGDLSVYWYQQSLDQGLQFLIQYYNGEERAKGNILERFSAQQFPDLHSELNLSSLELGDSALYFCASSTRAGTEDEKLFFGSGTQLSVL.